Shown below are 3 T cell receptor beta chains from a single sample sequenced in a study of Tregs in tolerant kidney transplant recipients. Measured with immunoSEQ multiplex PCR; TCRdb has only the in-frame clones, and not every one. The table shows about 77,000 clones, with 95% to 98% occurring only once. Sequences were derived from CD4+ T cells from blood, sampled before the transplant. Receptor source: a human donor who received a combined kidney and bone marrow transplant.

V and J are TRBV7-2 and TRBJ2-3; D gene uncertain. The germline V gene has CDR1 SGHTA and CDR2 FQGNSA. The CDR3 has 13 residues. V dropped 3 bases and J dropped 4 bases, with 8 bases sitting between them. For the CDR3, the DNA is TGTGCCAGCAGCTTTTTCGGGTCAGATACGCAGTATTTT. Its translation: CASSFFGSDTQYF.

The chain recombines TRBV30 with TRBJ1-1; tentative D call: TRBD1 (6 bases). CDR1 is GTSNPN and CDR2 is SVGIG in the germline V gene (reference sequence). There are 12 residues in the CDR3. V lost 5 bases and J 6 bases, leaving 13 bases between the germline ends. CDR3: CAWVDRYSEAFF. The CDR3, as DNA: TGTGCCTGGGTTGACAGGTACTCTGAAGCTTTCTTT. The variable domain in full, with the rest retrieved from reference TRBV30 and TRBJ1-1, is SQTIHQWPATLVQPVGSPLSLECTVEGTSNPNLYWYRQAAGRGLQLLFYSVGIGQISSEVPQNLSASRPQDRQFILSSKKLLLSDSGFYLCAWVDRYSEAFFGQGTRLTVV.

The rearrangement uses TRBV5-4 and TRBJ2-7, with a possible D match to TRBD2 (5 bases). The CDR3 extends over 12 amino acids. Germline values: CDR1 SGHNT, CDR2 YYREEE (reference sequence). V lost 2 bases and J 3 bases, leaving 6 bases between the germline ends. The chain's CDR3 is CASSFRGYEQYF. The DNA for the CDR3 is TGTGCCAGCAGCTTCCGGGGCTACGAGCAGTACTTC.